This T cell receptor (beta chain) was captured in a study of tumor-infiltrating lymphocytes in primary liver carcinoma. Study-wide points: Reduced overlap was seen in tumor-adjacent and tumor-blood pairs versus tumor region pairs. Tumor specimens were characterized by a significantly higher top-250-clone fraction than blood (p = 0.039).

Germline CDR1 is MGHRA and CDR2 is YSYEKL. The length of the CDR3 is 17 residues. V trimming: 0 bases; J trimming: 11 bases; junction bases outside the gene matches: 11. TCR beta cDNA came from about 0.45 ug total RNA, primed with a constant-region primer. A slightly modified ARM-PCR protocol with three nested multiplex PCR rounds produced these TCR beta libraries. Use of TRBV1-TRBV30 forward primers with a C-beta reverse primer characterized the first two PCR rounds, which lasted 10 cycles each. One entry per CDR3 protein, called by TCRdb with MiXCR from the multiplex PCR reads. The top ten hold approximately 70% of the sample, which has 150,000 to 200,000 distinct CDR3 sequences, 60% seen once. For blood RNA, unsorted whole blood served as the source, and germline DNA was extracted too. Before the surgical procedure, around 4 milliliters of peripheral blood were collected. Concerning this clonotype itself: What it recognizes is unknown.

The V gene is TRBV4-1, the J gene TRBJ2-2; 11 bases are shared with TRBD2. Sequencing input: peripheral blood. The TCR was taken from a man between 35 and 55 years old with primary liver carcinoma and hepatitis B virus infection. CDR3 DNA sequence: TGCGCCAGCAGCCAAGAAACTGGTAGCGGGAGGGCCGCAGAGCTGTTTTTT. It is translated as CASSQETGSGRAAELFF.